This T cell receptor beta chain was found in a study of cytomegalovirus exposure and HLA in healthy donors. Study-level results: Whilst most TCR sequences proved rare, a subset of public TCRs occurred across many donors. Altogether, 160 or so TCR beta chains were recorded as cytomegalovirus-associated.

Turning to this clone: Its antigen is still unknown.

V was pared by 2 bases and J by 3 bases, with 6 bases of the junction left unmatched. The CDR3 loop spans 15 amino acids. Germline V lookup: CDR1 SGHDT, CDR2 YYEEEE. Here immunoSEQ multiplex PCR was the method, and the copy in TCRdb shows in-frame clones only, minus some. The table has 200,000 to 300,000 clones, 90% seen once. The genes are TRBV5-6 and TRBJ2-3; 7 positions agree with TRBD2. The specimen sequenced was PBMCs. The TCR comes from a woman aged 25 to 39 in good health and CMV-seronegative. CDR3 in DNA: TGTGCCAGCAGCTTTACCGGGAGGCGGACAGATACGCAGTATTTT. This encodes CASSFTGRRTDTQYF.